The source of this T cell receptor beta chain is a study of blood T cell repertoires in COVID-19. The CDR3 spans 13 residues. The germline V gene has CDR1 MDHEN and CDR2 SYDVKM. The V end was cut by 5 bases, the J end by 6 bases, with 11 bases between. Sequencing was performed with immunoSEQ multiplex PCR; in TCRdb, only in-frame clones are kept and a portion is missing. The repertoire holds around 100,000 clones, 80% to 90% seen once, with more than 2% in the top ten. This clonotype originated in a human donor in a cohort sampled during active COVID-19. This chain links TRBV28 with TRBJ1-3; D is uncertain. Sequencing used peripheral blood. The chain's CDR3 is CASSTVNTNTIYF. DNA for the CDR3: TGTGCCAGCAGTACCGTAAACACAAACACCATATATTTT.